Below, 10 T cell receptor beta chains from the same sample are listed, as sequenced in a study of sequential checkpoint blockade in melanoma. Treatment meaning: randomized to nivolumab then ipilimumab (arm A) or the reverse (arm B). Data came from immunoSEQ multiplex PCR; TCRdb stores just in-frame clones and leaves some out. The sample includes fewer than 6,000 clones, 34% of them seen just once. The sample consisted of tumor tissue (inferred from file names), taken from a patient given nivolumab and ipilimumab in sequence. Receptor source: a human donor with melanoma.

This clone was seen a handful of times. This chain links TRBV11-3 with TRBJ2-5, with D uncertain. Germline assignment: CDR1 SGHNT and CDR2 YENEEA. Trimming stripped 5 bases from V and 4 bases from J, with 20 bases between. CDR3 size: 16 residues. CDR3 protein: CASSRVDGSVGETQYF. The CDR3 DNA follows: TGTGCCAGCAGCCGAGTGGACGGTTCTGTTGGAGAGACCCAGTACTTC.

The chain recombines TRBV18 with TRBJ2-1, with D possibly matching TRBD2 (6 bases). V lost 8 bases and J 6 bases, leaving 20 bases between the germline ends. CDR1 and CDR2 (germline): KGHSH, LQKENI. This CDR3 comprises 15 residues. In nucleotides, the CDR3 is TGTGCCAGCATTGCTCGGGGAGGTTCCGGCAATGAGCAGTTCTTC. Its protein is CASIARGGSGNEQFF.

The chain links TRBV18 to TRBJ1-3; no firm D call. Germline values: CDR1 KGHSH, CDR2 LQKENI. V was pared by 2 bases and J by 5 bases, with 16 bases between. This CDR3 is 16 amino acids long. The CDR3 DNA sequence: TGTGCCAGCTCACCATGGCCAGCGACGGTGAGAAACACCATATATTTT. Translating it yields CASSPWPATVRNTIYF. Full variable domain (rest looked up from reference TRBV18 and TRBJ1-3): NAGVMQNPRHLVRRRGQEARLRCSPMKGHSHVYWYRQLPEEGLKFMVYLQKENIIDESGMPKERFSAEFPKEGPSILRIQQVVRGDSAAYFCASSPWPATVRNTIYFGEGSWLTVV.

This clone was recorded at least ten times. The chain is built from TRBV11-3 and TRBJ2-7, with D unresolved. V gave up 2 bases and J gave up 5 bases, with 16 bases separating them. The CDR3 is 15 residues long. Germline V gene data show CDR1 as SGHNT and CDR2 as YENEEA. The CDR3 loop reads CASSLNAAIFDEQYF. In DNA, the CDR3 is TGTGCCAGCAGCTTAAACGCTGCGATCTTCGACGAGCAGTACTTC. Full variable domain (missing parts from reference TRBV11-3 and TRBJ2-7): EAGVVQSPRYKIIEKKQPVAFWCNPISGHNTLYWYLQNLGQGPELLIRYENEEAVDDSQLPKDRFSAERLKGVDSTLKIQPAELGDSAVYLCASSLNAAIFDEQYFGPGTRLTVT.

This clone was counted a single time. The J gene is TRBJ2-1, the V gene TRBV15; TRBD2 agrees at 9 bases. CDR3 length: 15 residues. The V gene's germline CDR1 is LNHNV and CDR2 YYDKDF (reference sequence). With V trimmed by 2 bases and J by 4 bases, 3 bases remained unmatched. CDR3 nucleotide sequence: TGTGCCACCAGCAGAAGACTAGCGGAATACAATGAGCAGTTCTTC. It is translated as CATSRRLAEYNEQFF. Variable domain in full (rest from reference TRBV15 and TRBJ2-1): DAMVIQNPRYQVTQFGKPVTLSCSQTLNHNVMYWYQQKSSQAPKLLFHYYDKDFNNEADTPDNFQSRRPNTSFCFLDIRSPGLGDTAMYLCATSRRLAEYNEQFFGPGTRLTVL.

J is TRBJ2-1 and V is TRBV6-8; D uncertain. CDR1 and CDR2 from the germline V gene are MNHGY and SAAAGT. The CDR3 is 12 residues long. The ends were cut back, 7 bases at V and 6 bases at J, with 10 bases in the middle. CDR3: CASTGYRNEQFF. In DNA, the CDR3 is TGTGCCAGCACCGGGTACCGCAATGAGCAGTTCTTC.

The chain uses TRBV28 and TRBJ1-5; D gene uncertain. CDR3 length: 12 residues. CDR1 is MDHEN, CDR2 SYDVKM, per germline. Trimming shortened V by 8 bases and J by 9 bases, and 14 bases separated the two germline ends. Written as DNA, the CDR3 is TGTGCCAGCCGCCTATCCAGTAGGCCCCAGCATTTT. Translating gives CASRLSSRPQHF.

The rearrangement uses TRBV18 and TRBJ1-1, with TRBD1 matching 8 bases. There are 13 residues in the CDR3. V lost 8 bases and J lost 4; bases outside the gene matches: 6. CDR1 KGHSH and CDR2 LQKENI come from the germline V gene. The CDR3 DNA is TGTGCCAGCGCACTCGACAGGGGCACTGAAGCTTTCTTT. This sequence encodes CASALDRGTEAFF. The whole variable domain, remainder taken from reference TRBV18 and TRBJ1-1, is NAGVMQNPRHLVRRRGQEARLRCSPMKGHSHVYWYRQLPEEGLKFMVYLQKENIIDESGMPKERFSAEFPKEGPSILRIQQVVRGDSAAYFCASALDRGTEAFFGQGTRLTVV.

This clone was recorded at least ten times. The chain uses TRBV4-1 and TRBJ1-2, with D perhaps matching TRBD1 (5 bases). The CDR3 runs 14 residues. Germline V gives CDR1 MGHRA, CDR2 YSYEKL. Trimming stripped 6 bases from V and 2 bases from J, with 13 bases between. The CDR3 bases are TGCGCCAGCAGTGCCAGGGTCTTCAACTATGGCTACACCTTC. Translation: CASSARVFNYGYTF.

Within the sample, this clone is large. CDR3 protein: CASSQTSGTRSYNEQFF. CDR3 coding DNA: TGTGCCAGCAGCCAAACCTCCGGGACTAGGAGCTACAATGAGCAGTTCTTC. The chain is built from TRBV11-3 and TRBJ2-1; 8 bases line up with TRBD2. The V segment lost 5 bases and the J segment 3 bases; nucleotides outside the gene matches: 12. Germline V CDR1 and CDR2: SGHNT, YENEEA. The CDR3 totals 17 residues.